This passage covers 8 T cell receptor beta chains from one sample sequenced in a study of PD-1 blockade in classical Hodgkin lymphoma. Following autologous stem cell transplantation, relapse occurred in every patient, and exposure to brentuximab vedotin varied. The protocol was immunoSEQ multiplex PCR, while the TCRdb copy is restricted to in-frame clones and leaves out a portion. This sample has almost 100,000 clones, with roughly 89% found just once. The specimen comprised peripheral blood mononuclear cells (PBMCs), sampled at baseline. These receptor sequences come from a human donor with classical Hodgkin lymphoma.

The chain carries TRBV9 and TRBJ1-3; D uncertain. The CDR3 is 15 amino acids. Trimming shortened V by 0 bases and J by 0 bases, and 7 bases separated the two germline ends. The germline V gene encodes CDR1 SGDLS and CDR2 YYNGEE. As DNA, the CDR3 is TGTGCCAGCAGCGTAGGGTCTACCTCTGGAAACACCATATATTTT. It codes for CASSVGSTSGNTIYF.

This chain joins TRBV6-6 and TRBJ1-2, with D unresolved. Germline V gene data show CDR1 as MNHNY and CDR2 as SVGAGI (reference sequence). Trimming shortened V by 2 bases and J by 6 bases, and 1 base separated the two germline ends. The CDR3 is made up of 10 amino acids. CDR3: CASSYDGYTF. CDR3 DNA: TGTGCCAGCAGTTACGATGGCTACACCTTC.

CDR3 residues: CASSPGQGPSTDTQYF. CDR3 in DNA: TGTGCCAGCAGCCCGGGACAGGGACCTAGCACAGATACGCAGTATTTT. V is TRBV27 and J is TRBJ2-3, with 9 bases matching TRBD1. Germline V lookup: CDR1 MNHEY, CDR2 SMNVEV (reference sequence). V was pared by 6 bases and J by 0 bases, with 7 bases of the junction left unmatched. The CDR3 is 16 residues long.

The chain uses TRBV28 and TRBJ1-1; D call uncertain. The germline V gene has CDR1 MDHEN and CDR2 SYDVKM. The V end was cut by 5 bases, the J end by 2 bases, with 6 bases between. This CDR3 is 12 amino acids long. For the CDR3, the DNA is TGTGCCAGCAGTCTCACAAACACTGAAGCTTTCTTT. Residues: CASSLTNTEAFF.

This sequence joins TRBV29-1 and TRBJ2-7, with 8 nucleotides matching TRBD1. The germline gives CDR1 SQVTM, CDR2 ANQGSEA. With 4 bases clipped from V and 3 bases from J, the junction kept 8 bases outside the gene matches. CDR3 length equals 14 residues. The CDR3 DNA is TGCAGCGTTGTGTGGACAGGGACCGTCTACGAGCAGTACTTC. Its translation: CSVVWTGTVYEQYF.

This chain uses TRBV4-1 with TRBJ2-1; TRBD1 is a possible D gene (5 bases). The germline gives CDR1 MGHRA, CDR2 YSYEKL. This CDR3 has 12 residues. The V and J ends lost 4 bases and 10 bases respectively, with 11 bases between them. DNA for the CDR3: TGCGCCAGCAGCCGAGCCCAGGGAGAGCAGTTCTTC. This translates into CASSRAQGEQFF.

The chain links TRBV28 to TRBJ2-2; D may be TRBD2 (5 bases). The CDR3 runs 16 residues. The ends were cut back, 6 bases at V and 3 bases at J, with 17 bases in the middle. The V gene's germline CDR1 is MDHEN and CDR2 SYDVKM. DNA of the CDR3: TGTGCCAGCAGATCGCGGCGGGTTGGGGACACCGGGGAGCTGTTTTTT. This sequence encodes CASRSRRVGDTGELFF. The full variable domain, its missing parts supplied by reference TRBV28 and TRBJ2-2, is DVKVTQSSRYLVKRTGEKVFLECVQDMDHENMFWYRQDPGLGLRLIYFSYDVKMKEKGDIPEGYSVSREKKERFSLILESASTNQTSMYLCASRSRRVGDTGELFFGEGSRLTVL.

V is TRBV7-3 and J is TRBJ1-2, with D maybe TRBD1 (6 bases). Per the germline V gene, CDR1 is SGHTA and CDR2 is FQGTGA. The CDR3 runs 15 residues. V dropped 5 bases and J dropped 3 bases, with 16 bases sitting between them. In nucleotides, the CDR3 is TGTGCCAGCAGCGTGACAGGAGGGAGAGACTATGGCTACACCTTC. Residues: CASSVTGGRDYGYTF.